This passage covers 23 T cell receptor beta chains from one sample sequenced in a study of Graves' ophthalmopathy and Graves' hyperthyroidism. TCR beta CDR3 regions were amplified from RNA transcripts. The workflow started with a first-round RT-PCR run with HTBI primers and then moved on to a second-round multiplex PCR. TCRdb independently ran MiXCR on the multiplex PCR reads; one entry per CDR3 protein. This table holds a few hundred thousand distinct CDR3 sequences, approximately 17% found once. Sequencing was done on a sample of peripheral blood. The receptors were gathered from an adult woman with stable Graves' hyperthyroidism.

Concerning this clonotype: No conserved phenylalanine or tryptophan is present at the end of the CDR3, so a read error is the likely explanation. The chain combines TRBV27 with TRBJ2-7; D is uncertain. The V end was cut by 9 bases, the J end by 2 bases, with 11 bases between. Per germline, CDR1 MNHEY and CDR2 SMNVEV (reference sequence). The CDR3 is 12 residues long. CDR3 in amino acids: CASSPSPYEQYC. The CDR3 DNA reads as TGTGCCAGTAGCCCCAGCCCCTACGAGCAGTACTGC.

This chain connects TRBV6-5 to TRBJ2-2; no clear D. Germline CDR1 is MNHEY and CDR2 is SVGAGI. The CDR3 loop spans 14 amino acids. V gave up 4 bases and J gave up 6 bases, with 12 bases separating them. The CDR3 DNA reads TGTGCCAGCAGTTTCGAACTAACCCCCGGGGAGCTGTTTTTT. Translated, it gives CASSFELTPGELFF.

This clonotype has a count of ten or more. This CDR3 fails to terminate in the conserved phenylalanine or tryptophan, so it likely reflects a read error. The DNA for the CDR3 is TGTGCCAGCAGTTTAATCGGGCGAGCGGGACTCTCCTACGAGCAGTACCTC. This codes for CASSLIGRAGLSYEQYL. This chain uses TRBV28 with TRBJ2-7; 7 positions match TRBD2. CDR3 length equals 17 residues. With 2 bases clipped from V and 0 bases from J, the junction kept 10 bases outside the gene matches. Germline V gives CDR1 MDHEN, CDR2 SYDVKM.

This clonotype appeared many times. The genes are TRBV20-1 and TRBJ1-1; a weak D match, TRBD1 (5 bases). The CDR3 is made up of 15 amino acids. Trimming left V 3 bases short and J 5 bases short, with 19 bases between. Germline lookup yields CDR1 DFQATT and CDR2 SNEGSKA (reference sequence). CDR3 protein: CSARVGGGGGTEAFF. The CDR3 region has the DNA TGCAGTGCTAGGGTAGGCGGGGGGGGAGGAACTGAAGCTTTCTTT.

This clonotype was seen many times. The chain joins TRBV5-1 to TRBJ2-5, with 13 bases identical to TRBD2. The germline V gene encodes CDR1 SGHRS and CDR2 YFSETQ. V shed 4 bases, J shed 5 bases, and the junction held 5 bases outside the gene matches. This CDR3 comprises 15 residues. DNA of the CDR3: TGCGCCAGCAGCCTAGGGACTAGCGGGATGGAGACCCAGTACTTC. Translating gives CASSLGTSGMETQYF.

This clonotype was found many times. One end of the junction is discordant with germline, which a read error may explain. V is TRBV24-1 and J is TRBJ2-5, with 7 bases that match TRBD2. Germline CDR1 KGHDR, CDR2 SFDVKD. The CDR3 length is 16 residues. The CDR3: CATGEATGTTQETQYF. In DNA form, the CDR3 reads TGTGCCACCGGTGAGGCTACCGGGACTACGCAAGAGACCCAGTACTTC.

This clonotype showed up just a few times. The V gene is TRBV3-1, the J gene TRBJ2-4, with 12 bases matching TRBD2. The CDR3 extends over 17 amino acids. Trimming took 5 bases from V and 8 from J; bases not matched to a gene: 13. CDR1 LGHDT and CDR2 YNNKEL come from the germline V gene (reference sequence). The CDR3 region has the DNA TGTGCCAGCAGCGACACTCGGACTAGCGGGGCGGTAGACATTCAGTACTTC. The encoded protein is CASSDTRTSGAVDIQYF.

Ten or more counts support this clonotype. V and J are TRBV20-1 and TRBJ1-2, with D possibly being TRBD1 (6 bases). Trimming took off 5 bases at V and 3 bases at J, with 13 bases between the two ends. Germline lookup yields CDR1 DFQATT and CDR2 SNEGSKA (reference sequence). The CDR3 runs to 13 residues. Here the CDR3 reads CSASTGLDYGYTF. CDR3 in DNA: TGCAGTGCTTCAACAGGGTTAGACTATGGCTACACCTTC.

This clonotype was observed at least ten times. CDR3 sequence reads: CAISARQEGLNGYTF. CDR3 nucleotide sequence: TGTGCCATCAGTGCCCGACAGGAAGGCCTAAACGGCTACACCTTC. The genes are TRBV10-3 and TRBJ1-2, with D perhaps TRBD1 (6 bases). V lost 4 bases to trimming and J lost 8 bases, with 20 bases between them. This CDR3 spans 15 amino acids. Germline V gene sequence: CDR1 ENHRY, CDR2 SYGVKD.

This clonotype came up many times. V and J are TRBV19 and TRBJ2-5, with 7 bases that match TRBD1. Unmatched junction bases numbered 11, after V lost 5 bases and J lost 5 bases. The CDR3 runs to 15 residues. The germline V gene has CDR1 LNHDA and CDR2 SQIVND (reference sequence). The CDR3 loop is CASSPTSTGSETQYF. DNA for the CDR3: TGTGCCAGTAGTCCCACCTCGACAGGGTCGGAGACCCAGTACTTC.

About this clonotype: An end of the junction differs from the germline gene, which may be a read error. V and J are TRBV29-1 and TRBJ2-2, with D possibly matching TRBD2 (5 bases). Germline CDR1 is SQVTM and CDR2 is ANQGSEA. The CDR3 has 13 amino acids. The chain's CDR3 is CIVEGFDTGELFF. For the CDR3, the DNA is TGCATCGTTGAGGGTTTCGACACCGGGGAGCTGTTTTTT.

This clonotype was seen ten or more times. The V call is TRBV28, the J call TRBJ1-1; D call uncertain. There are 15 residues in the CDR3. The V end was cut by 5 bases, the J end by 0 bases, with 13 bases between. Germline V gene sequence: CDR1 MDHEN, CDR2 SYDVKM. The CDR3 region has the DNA TGTGCCAGCAGTACTGCCTCATTCGTGAACACTGAAGCTTTCTTT. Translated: CASSTASFVNTEAFF.

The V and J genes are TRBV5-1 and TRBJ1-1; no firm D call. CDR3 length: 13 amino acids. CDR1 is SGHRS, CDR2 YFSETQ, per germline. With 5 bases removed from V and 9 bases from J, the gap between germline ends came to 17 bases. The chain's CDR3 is CASRPALEAQAFF. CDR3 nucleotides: TGCGCCAGCAGGCCCGCTTTGGAGGCCCAAGCTTTCTTT. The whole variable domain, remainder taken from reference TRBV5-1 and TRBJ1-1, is KAGVTQTPRYLIKTRGQQVTLSCSPISGHRSVSWYQQTPGQGLQFLFEYFSETQRNKGNFPGRFSGRQFSNSRSEMNVSTLELGDSALYLCASRPALEAQAFFGQGTRLTVV.

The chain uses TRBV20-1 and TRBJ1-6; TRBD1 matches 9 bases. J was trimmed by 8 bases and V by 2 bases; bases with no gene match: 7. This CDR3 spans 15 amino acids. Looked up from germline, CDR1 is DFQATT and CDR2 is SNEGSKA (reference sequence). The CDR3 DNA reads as TGCAGTGCTAGAATGTCGGGACAGGGATATTCACCCCTCCACTTT. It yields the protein CSARMSGQGYSPLHF.

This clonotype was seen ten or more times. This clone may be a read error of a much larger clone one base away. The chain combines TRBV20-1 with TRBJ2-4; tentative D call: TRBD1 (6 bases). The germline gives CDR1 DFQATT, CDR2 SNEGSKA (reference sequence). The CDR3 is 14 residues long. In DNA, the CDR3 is TGCAGTGCTAGATACAGGGATCCCAAAAACATTAAGTACTTC. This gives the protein CSARYRDPKNIKYF.

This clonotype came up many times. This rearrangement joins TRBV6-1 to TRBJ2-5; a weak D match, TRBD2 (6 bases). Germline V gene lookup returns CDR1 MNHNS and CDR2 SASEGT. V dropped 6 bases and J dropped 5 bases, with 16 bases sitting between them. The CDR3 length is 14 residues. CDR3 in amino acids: CASSPAEGAETQYF. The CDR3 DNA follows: TGTGCCAGCAGCCCCGCGGAGGGCGCTGAGACCCAGTACTTC.

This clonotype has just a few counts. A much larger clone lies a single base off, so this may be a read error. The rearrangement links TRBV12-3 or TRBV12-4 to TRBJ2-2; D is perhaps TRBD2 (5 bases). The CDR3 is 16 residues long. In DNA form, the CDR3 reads TGTGCCAGCAGTTTCGGGAATAGCGTACACACCTGGGAGCTGTTTTTT. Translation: CASSFGNSVHTWELFF.

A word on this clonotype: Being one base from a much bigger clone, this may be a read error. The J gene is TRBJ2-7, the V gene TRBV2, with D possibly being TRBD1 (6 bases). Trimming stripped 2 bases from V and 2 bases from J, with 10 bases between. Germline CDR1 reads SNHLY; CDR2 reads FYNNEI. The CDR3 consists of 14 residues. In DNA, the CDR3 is TGTGCCAGCAGTGAACAGGGGCTGGCCTACGAGCAGTACGTC. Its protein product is CASSEQGLAYEQYV.

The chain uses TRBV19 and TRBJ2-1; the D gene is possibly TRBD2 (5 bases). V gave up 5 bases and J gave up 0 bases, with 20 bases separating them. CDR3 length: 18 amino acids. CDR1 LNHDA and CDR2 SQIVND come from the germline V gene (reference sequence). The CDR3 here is CASSPGLLGTSSYNEQFF. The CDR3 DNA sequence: TGTGCCAGTAGTCCAGGCCTCCTAGGAACTAGCTCCTACAATGAGCAGTTCTTC.

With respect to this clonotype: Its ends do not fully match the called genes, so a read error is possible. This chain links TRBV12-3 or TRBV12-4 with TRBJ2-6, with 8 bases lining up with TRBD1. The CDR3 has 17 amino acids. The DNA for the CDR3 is TGTGCCAGCAGCCCCCGACAGGGGAACTCTGGGGCCTACGTCCTGACTTTC. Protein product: CASSPRQGNSGAYVLTF.

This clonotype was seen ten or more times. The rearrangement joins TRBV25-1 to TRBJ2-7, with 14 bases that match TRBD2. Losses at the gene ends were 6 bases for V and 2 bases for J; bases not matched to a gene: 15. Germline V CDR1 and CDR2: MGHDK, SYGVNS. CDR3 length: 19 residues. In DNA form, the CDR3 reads TGTGCCAGCAGCTCGCTCGGACTAGCGGGAGGTCCCCAGACCTACGAGCAGTACTTC. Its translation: CASSSLGLAGGPQTYEQYF.

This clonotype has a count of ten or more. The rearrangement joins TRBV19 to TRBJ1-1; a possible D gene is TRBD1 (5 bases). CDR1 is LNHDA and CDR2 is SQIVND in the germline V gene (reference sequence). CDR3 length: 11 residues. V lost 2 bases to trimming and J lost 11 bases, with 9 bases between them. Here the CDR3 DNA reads TGTGCCAGTAGTATAAGGGGATCGGCTTTCTTT. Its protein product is CASSIRGSAFF.

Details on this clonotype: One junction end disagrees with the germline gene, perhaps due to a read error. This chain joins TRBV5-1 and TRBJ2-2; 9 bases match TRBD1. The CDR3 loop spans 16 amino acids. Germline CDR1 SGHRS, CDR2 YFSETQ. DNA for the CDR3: TGCGCCAGCAGCCCATCACAGGGGGCGTACACCGGGGAGCTGTGTTTT. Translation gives CASSPSQGAYTGELCF.